These 21 T cell receptor beta chains came from one sample sequenced in a study of blood T cell repertoires in COVID-19. Measured with immunoSEQ multiplex PCR; TCRdb has only the in-frame clones, and not every one. The data hold 25,000 to 30,000 clones, with 81% observed a single time. The material sequenced was peripheral blood. Receptors were obtained from a man aged 45-65 years with active or convalescent COVID-19.

In this sample, this clone turned up a few times. CDR3 nucleotide sequence: TGCGCCAGCAGGACAACAACTAATGAAAAACTGTTTTTT. Its translation: CASRTTTNEKLFF. This chain links TRBV5-1 with TRBJ1-4; D remains unclear. The germline V gene has CDR1 SGHRS and CDR2 YFSETQ. Trimming removed 5 bases at V and 0 bases at J, with 5 bases between. The CDR3 contains 13 residues.

This clone was observed a few times. The CDR3 protein is CASSGASGGADEQFF. The CDR3 DNA reads as TGTGCCAGCAGTGGTGCTAGCGGGGGGGCAGATGAGCAGTTCTTC. The rearrangement links TRBV6-4 to TRBJ2-1; TRBD2 matches at 12 bases. The CDR3 runs 15 residues. Germline V gene data show CDR1 as MRHNA and CDR2 as SNTAGT. Germline trimming cut 4 bases from V and 8 bases from J; bases unmatched to any gene: 6.

The rearrangement uses TRBV13 and TRBJ1-1; tentative D call: TRBD1 (6 bases). Germline loops: CDR1 PRHDT, CDR2 FYEKMQ (reference sequence). The CDR3 extends over 14 amino acids. V dropped 0 bases and J dropped 8 bases, with 13 bases sitting between them. CDR3 coding DNA: TGTGCCAGCAGCTTAGGTATGTTAGGGGGAGAAGCTTTCTTT. Its translation: CASSLGMLGGEAFF.

The chain couples TRBV5-1 to TRBJ2-3; D is possibly TRBD1 (7 bases). The CDR3 contains 19 residues. Germline CDR1 and CDR2: SGHRS and YFSETQ. V gave up 4 bases and J gave up 2 bases, with 26 bases separating them. The CDR3 reads CASSRGREQGTFATDTQYF. CDR3 sequence (DNA): TGCGCCAGCAGCCGGGGGCGGGAACAGGGGACCTTCGCCACAGATACGCAGTATTTT.

The genes are TRBV19 and TRBJ2-3; 9 nucleotides match TRBD2. Trimming removed 4 bases from V and 9 bases from J; junction bases left unmatched: 5. The V gene's germline CDR1 is LNHDA and CDR2 SQIVND (reference sequence). CDR3 length equals 13 residues. CDR3 nucleotide sequence: TGTGCCAGTAGTAATAGCGGGGGAGGGACGCAGTATTTT. Translating it yields CASSNSGGGTQYF.

The rearrangement joins TRBV11-2 to TRBJ1-1, with 8 bases aligning to TRBD1. The CDR3 is 12 amino acids. Germline CDR1 and CDR2: SGHAT and FQNNGV. J gave up 11 bases and V 5 bases, and 7 bases lay outside the gene matches. The CDR3 nucleotides read TGTGCCAGCAGCGAACCGGGACAGGTGGCTTTCTTT. It codes for CASSEPGQVAFF.

This clone was seen a few times. The chain joins TRBV5-5 to TRBJ1-2; a weak D match, TRBD1 (5 bases). The germline CDR1 and CDR2 sequences are SGHKS and YYEKEE (reference sequence). The CDR3 length is 14 residues. The ends were cut back, 3 bases at V and 4 bases at J, with 13 bases in the middle. Written as DNA, the CDR3 is TGTGCCAGCAGCTCTGGAGGGGTGACCTATGGCTACACCTTC. As protein: CASSSGGVTYGYTF.

In nucleotides, the CDR3 is TGTGCCAGCAGAAGACTAGCGGGGGTTGGCGAGCAGTACTTC. Translation: CASRRLAGVGEQYF. This rearrangement joins TRBV2 to TRBJ2-7, with 12 bases lining up with TRBD2. The CDR3 contains 14 residues. Trimming removed 6 bases from V and 6 bases from J; junction bases left unmatched: 6. The germline gives CDR1 SNHLY, CDR2 FYNNEI.

This clone was counted only a few times. DNA of the CDR3: TGCGCCAGCAGCCAAGCTTACATGTCGTTGACCTACGAGCAGTACTTC. This codes for CASSQAYMSLTYEQYF. This chain links TRBV4-1 with TRBJ2-7; D is uncertain. CDR1 is MGHRA and CDR2 is YSYEKL in the germline V gene. The CDR3 totals 16 residues. Trimming shortened V by 1 base and J by 2 bases, and 15 bases separated the two germline ends.

Written as DNA, the CDR3 is TGCGCCAGCGAGGATGATGGGACAGGGGTAAATGAGCAGTTCTTC. Translated, it gives CASEDDGTGVNEQFF. This chain links TRBV5-1 with TRBJ2-1; 10 bases align to TRBD1. Germline assignment: CDR1 SGHRS and CDR2 YFSETQ. This CDR3 is built from 15 residues. J gave up 7 bases and V 7 bases, and 11 bases lay outside the gene matches.

The rearrangement uses TRBV19 and TRBJ2-5; 10 bases agree with TRBD2. Germline loops: CDR1 LNHDA, CDR2 SQIVND (reference sequence). Trimming at V came to 3 bases and at J to 5 bases, leaving 6 bases not matched to a gene. There are 15 residues in the CDR3. Here the CDR3 reads CASSILAGEWETQYF. CDR3 sequence (DNA): TGTGCCAGTAGTATTCTAGCGGGAGAGTGGGAGACCCAGTACTTC.

The V gene is TRBV6-5, the J gene TRBJ2-5; TRBD2 matches at 8 bases. This CDR3 comprises 14 residues. The germline V gene encodes CDR1 MNHEY and CDR2 SVGAGI. J gave up 3 bases and V 6 bases, and 6 bases lay outside the gene matches. CDR3 sequence: CASRVGGGKETQYF. The DNA for the CDR3 is TGTGCCAGCAGAGTCGGCGGGGGGAAAGAGACCCAGTACTTC.

The chain combines TRBV12-5 with TRBJ1-2, with D perhaps matching TRBD1 (6 bases). CDR1 is LGHNT, CDR2 FRNRAP, per germline. V lost 5 bases and J 4 bases, leaving 8 bases between the germline ends. The length of the CDR3 is 12 residues. CDR3 sequence: CASGEQGYGYTF. Written as DNA, the CDR3 is TGTGCTAGTGGTGAACAGGGCTATGGCTACACCTTC.

CDR3 nucleotides: TGTGCCAGCAGTTTTCTTCCAGGGGACCTCCAAGAGACCCAGTACTTC. Amino acid sequence: CASSFLPGDLQETQYF. This chain joins TRBV11-2 and TRBJ2-5; possibly TRBD1 for D (6 bases). Trimming shortened V by 6 bases and J by 1 base, and 18 bases separated the two germline ends. This CDR3 is built from 16 residues. Germline V CDR1 and CDR2: SGHAT, FQNNGV.

J is TRBJ1-5 and V is TRBV5-6, with unresolved D. Germline assignment: CDR1 SGHDT and CDR2 YYEEEE. The CDR3 is 16 amino acids. V was pared by 1 base and J by 4 bases, with 15 bases between. The CDR3 DNA is TGTGCCAGCAGCTTGTCGGGGAAACGGGAGAATCAGCCCCAGCATTTT. Translation gives CASSLSGKRENQPQHF. The whole variable domain, remainder taken from reference TRBV5-6 and TRBJ1-5, is DAGVTQSPTHLIKTRGQQVTLRCSPKSGHDTVSWYQQALGQGPQFIFQYYEEEERQRGNFPDRFSGHQFPNYSSELNVNALLLGDSALYLCASSLSGKRENQPQHFGDGTRLSIL.

The J gene is TRBJ2-5, the V gene TRBV11-2, with D tentatively TRBD2 (5 bases). Trimming stripped 6 bases from V and 4 bases from J, with 9 bases between. The CDR3 covers 12 residues. Germline V CDR1 and CDR2: SGHAT, FQNNGV. DNA of the CDR3: TGTGCCAGCAGAGTTGGAGGAGAGACCCAGTACTTC. Amino acid sequence: CASRVGGETQYF. The entire variable domain, with the rest obtained from reference TRBV11-2 and TRBJ2-5, is as follows: EAGVAQSPRYKIIEKRQSVAFWCNPISGHATLYWYQQILGQGPKLLIQFQNNGVVDDSQLPKDRFSAERLKGVDSTLKIQPAKLEDSAVYLCASRVGGETQYFGPGTRLLVL.

The chain carries TRBV24-1 and TRBJ2-1; maybe TRBD1 (5 bases). The germline gives CDR1 KGHDR, CDR2 SFDVKD. Trimming took 0 bases from V and 8 from J, leaving 7 bases between them. This CDR3 contains 13 residues. The DNA for the CDR3 is TGTGCCACCAGTGATTTGCAGGGCTATGAGCAGTTCTTC. Amino acids: CATSDLQGYEQFF.

This clone was recorded only once. CDR3 region: CASSLNQGLPAGYTF. For the CDR3, the DNA is TGTGCCAGCAGCTTGAACCAGGGTCTTCCTGCTGGCTACACCTTC. The chain couples TRBV5-6 to TRBJ1-2, with D possibly being TRBD1 (5 bases). V dropped 1 base and J dropped 7 bases, with 17 bases sitting between them. Germline CDR1 reads SGHDT; CDR2 reads YYEEEE. This CDR3 is 15 amino acids long.

The chain uses TRBV7-9 and TRBJ1-2; D may be TRBD1 (6 bases). CDR3 length equals 14 residues. Germline V gene sequence: CDR1 SEHNR, CDR2 FQNEAQ (reference sequence). The V and J ends lost 5 bases and 2 bases respectively, with 12 bases between them. CDR3 sequence reads: CASSPNDRNYGYTF. CDR3 sequence (DNA): TGTGCCAGCAGCCCGAACGACAGGAACTATGGCTACACCTTC.

The V call is TRBV27, the J call TRBJ2-5; possibly TRBD2 for D (5 bases). This CDR3 has 13 amino acids. Germline CDR1 MNHEY, CDR2 SMNVEV (reference sequence). V shed 0 bases and J shed 4 bases, with 6 bases lying between them. CDR3 protein: CASSLSRGETQYF. CDR3 in DNA: TGTGCCAGCAGTTTATCTCGGGGAGAGACCCAGTACTTC.

V and J are TRBV5-1 and TRBJ2-3; TRBD2 agrees at 13 bases. The CDR3 runs to 15 residues. V lost 4 bases to trimming and J lost 4 bases; unmatched junction nucleotides: 3. Germline CDR1 SGHRS, CDR2 YFSETQ. DNA of the CDR3: TGCGCCAGCAGCACGGGACTAGCGGGGCCAGATACGCAGTATTTT. Translated: CASSTGLAGPDTQYF.